This TCR beta chain was sequenced in a study of CD8+ T cells in alopecia areata. For the study at large: Tofacitinib administration to treated patients was oral, at 5 to 10 mg twice daily.

Described treatment: oral pan-JAK inhibitor, 5-10 mg twice daily. Peripheral blood and lesional scalp punch biopsies were taken from alopecia areata patients. Turning to this clone: The antigen remains unidentified.

Study results and caveats: Mice showed clearer TCR sharing than patients did, a gap that was possibly HLA-related.

Extracted RNA was reverse transcribed, and the resulting cDNA served as sequencing template. Using immunoSEQ multiplex PCR, the repertoire was profiled, and TCRdb retains in-frame clones only, with some absent. The sample holds 150,000 to 200,000 clones; about 65% are singletons and the top ten take approximately 1.3%. Trimming stripped 2 bases from V and 5 bases from J, with 14 bases between. The CDR3 is 15 amino acids. The germline CDR1 and CDR2 sequences are SGHTA and FQGTGA. The material sequenced was CD4+ T cells sorted from blood, taken around week 50, from a patient treated with tofacitinib. The sequence was obtained from a human donor with alopecia areata. This chain uses TRBV7-3 with TRBJ2-3; D might be TRBD1 (6 bases). CDR3 in amino acids: CASSLVGHLGDTQYF. The DNA for the CDR3 is TGTGCCAGCAGCTTAGTGGGACATCTTGGAGATACGCAGTATTTT.